A selection of T cell receptor beta chains follows, all from one sample in a study of sequential checkpoint blockade in melanoma. Assay used: immunoSEQ multiplex PCR; TCRdb lists only in-frame clones, some missing. In the table there are under 45,000 clones, around four fifths of which are singletons. The material was CD8+ T cells sorted from blood (inferred from file names), obtained from a patient given nivolumab and ipilimumab in sequence. The receptors come from a human donor with melanoma. Both conserved end residues are part of each CDR3. D genes are given only for firm matches. Clone size, where shown, is once, few, many, or a class for clones that have expanded.

d_call,v_call,clone_size,j_call,cdr3_nt,cdr3_aa
TRBD2,TRBV5-1,.,TRBJ2-5,TGCGCCAGCAGCTTCGGGGGAGGGGAAGAGACCCAGTACTTC,CASSFGGGEETQYF
TRBD1,TRBV11-2,.,TRBJ1-5,TGTGCCAGCAGCGCAACAGGGGGAAATCAGCCCCAGCATTTT,CASSATGGNQPQHF
.,TRBV27,once,TRBJ2-2,TGTGCCAGCAGTCCGGACACCGGGGAGCTGTTTTTT,CASSPDTGELFF
.,TRBV27,.,TRBJ2-7,TGTGCCAGCAGTTTATGGGCGGGACCGCTCTACGAGCAGTACTTC,CASSLWAGPLYEQYF
TRBD1,TRBV5-1,.,TRBJ1-1,TGCGCCAGCAGGACTATCCCGGGACAGGGGGCCACTGAAGCTTTCTTT,CASRTIPGQGATEAFF
TRBD2,TRBV6-7,.,TRBJ2-7,TGTGCCAGCAACAAGCCTTCTAGCGGGGGAGAGTACGAGCAGTACTTC,CASNKPSSGGEYEQYF
.,TRBV7-8,.,TRBJ1-5,TGTGCCAGCAGCCCGACAGTACTAAGCAATCAGCCCCAGCATTTT,CASSPTVLSNQPQHF
TRBD1,TRBV27,.,TRBJ2-7,TGTGCCAGCAGTTTATCCTATCAACCGGGACAGGGTTCCTACGAGCAGTACTTC,CASSLSYQPGQGSYEQYF
TRBD1,TRBV5-3,.,TRBJ1-4,TGTGCCAGCAGCTACGGGACAGGGAATGAAAAACTGTTTTTT,CASSYGTGNEKLFF
TRBD2,TRBV7-8,.,TRBJ2-1,TGTGCCAGCAGCTTAGGAGCGGGGGGGGCCGAAGTATGGAATGAGCAGTTCTTC,CASSLGAGGAEVWNEQFF
.,TRBV27,once,TRBJ2-6,TGTGCCAGCAGTCTCAACTCTCCCTCTGGGGCCAACGTCCTGACTTTC,CASSLNSPSGANVLTF
.,TRBV27,.,TRBJ2-2,TGTGCCAGCAGTAATACAGGGCCCGGGGAGCTGTTTTTT,CASSNTGPGELFF
TRBD1,TRBV27,.,TRBJ1-2,TGTGCCAGCGGGAACAGGGGATTGACCTATGGCTACACCTTC,CASGNRGLTYGYTF
.,TRBV5-1,.,TRBJ1-1,TGCGCCAGCAGCTTGCCGTCCGGGAACACTGAAGCTTTCTTT,CASSLPSGNTEAFF
.,TRBV25-1,once,TRBJ1-1,TGTGCCAGCAGTGCGAAACAGGGTATGAACACTGAAGCTTTCTTT,CASSAKQGMNTEAFF
.,TRBV4-1,.,TRBJ1-5,TGCGCCAGCAGCCAGGGGGCTGTGGACAATCAGCCCCAGCATTTT,CASSQGAVDNQPQHF
TRBD1,TRBV4-1,.,TRBJ2-7,TGCGCCAGCAGCCACCCAGGACAGGGGAACTACGAGCAGTACTTC,CASSHPGQGNYEQYF
.,TRBV6-6,few,TRBJ1-1,TGTGCCAGCAGCCCCCCCCAGAACACTGAAGCTTTCTTT,CASSPPQNTEAFF
TRBD2,TRBV6-4,large,TRBJ2-3,TGTGCCAGCAGTGACTCAGCGGGGGCAGATACGCAGTATTTT,CASSDSAGADTQYF
TRBD2,TRBV4-1,.,TRBJ2-7,TGCGCCAGCAGCGTCGCTAGCGGATACGAGCAGTACTTC,CASSVASGYEQYF
.,TRBV27,.,TRBJ1-3,TGTGCCAGCAGTTCGGTGACAGGCTCTGGAAACACCATATATTTT,CASSSVTGSGNTIYF
TRBD2,TRBV9,.,TRBJ2-7,TGTGCCAGCAGTTTAACTAGCGGGGGGCCCTACGAGCAGTACTTC,CASSLTSGGPYEQYF
.,TRBV4-1,once,TRBJ1-1,TGCGCCAGCAGCCAAGGAACAGACACTGAAGCTTTCTTT,CASSQGTDTEAFF
.,TRBV7-5,.,TRBJ2-7,.,CARSPRVGQGTFWYEQYF
TRBD1,TRBV6-5,once,TRBJ2-5,TGTGCCACCGGACAGGACAACGTGTACTTC,CATGQDNVYF
TRBD1,TRBV19,once,TRBJ2-5,TGTGCCAGTAGTCCCGGGACAGGGATGGAGACCCAGTACTTC,CASSPGTGMETQYF
TRBD1,TRBV15,.,TRBJ1-4,TGTGCCACCAGCAGATCCGGGACAGGGGGGAATGAAAAACTGTTTTTT,CATSRSGTGGNEKLFF
TRBD2,TRBV6-1,.,TRBJ2-7,TGTGCCAGCCGGACGGGGGGGGACTTCTACGAGCAGTACTTC,CASRTGGDFYEQYF
.,TRBV5-1,once,TRBJ2-1,TGCGCCAGCAGCTTGGGCGGCGGAGTTTCTGATGAGCAGTTCTTC,CASSLGGGVSDEQFF
TRBD1,TRBV5-1,.,TRBJ1-1,TGCGCCAGCAGCTTGGGGACAGGGGTGAACACTGAAGCTTTCTTT,CASSLGTGVNTEAFF
.,TRBV19,.,TRBJ1-3,TGTGCCAGTAGTAACGGTGTCGTGGACACCATATATTTT,CASSNGVVDTIYF
.,TRBV2,.,TRBJ1-3,TGTGCCAGCAGTGAGGCTCCTGGAAACACCATATATTTT,CASSEAPGNTIYF
.,TRBV19,.,TRBJ2-4,TGTGCCAGTAGTATAGCGGGGGAGCTAAACATTCAGTACTTC,CASSIAGELNIQYF
.,TRBV6-5,.,TRBJ1-2,TGTGCCAGCAGTTATCAAGGGGATGGCTACACCTTC,CASSYQGDGYTF
.,TRBV28,.,TRBJ2-7,TGTGCCAGCAGTTTATCTTCAGGGTACGAGCAGTACTTC,CASSLSSGYEQYF